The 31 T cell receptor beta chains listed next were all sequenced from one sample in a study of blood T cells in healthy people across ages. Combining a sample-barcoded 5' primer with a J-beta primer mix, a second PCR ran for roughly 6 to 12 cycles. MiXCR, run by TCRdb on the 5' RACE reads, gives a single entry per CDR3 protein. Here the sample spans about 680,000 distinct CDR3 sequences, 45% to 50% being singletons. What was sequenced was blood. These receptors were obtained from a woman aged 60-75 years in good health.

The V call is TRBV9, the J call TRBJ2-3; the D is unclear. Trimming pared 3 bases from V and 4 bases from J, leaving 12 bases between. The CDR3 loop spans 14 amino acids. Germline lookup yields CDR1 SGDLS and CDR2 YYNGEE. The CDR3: CASSGRRAPDTQYF. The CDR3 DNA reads TGTGCCAGCAGCGGTCGGAGAGCCCCAGATACGCAGTATTTT.

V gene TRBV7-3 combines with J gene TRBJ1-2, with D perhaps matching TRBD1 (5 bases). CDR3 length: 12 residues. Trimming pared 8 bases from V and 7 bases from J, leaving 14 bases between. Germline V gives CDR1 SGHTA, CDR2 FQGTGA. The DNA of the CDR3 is TGTGCCAGCTCGAGGGGTATCGGTGGCTACACCTTC. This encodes CASSRGIGGYTF.

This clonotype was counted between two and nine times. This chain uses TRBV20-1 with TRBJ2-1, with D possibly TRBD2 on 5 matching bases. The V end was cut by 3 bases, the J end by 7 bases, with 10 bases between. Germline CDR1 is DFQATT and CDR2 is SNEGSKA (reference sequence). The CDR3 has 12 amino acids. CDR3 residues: CSARRVVNEQFF. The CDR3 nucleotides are TGCAGTGCTAGGAGGGTCGTGAATGAGCAGTTCTTC.

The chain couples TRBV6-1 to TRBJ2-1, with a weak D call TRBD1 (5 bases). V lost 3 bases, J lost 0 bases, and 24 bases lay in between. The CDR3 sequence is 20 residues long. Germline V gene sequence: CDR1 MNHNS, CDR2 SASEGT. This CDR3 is CASSDRFLRQGRSSYNEQFF. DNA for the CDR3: TGTGCCAGCAGTGATCGGTTTCTCCGGCAGGGCCGGAGCTCCTACAATGAGCAGTTCTTC.

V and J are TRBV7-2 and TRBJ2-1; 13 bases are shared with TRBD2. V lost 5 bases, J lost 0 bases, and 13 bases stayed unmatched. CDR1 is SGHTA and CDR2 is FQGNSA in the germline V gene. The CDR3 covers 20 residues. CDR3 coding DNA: TGTGCCAGCAGCCGCGGACTAGCGGGAGCCAGACGAGGCTCCTACAATGAGCAGTTCTTC. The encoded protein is CASSRGLAGARRGSYNEQFF.

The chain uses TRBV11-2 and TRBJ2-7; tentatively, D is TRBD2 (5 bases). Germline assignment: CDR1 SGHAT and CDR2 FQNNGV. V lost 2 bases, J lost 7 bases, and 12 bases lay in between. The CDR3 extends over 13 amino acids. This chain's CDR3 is CASSLYLTGEQYF. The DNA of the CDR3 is TGTGCCAGCAGCTTATACCTGACGGGGGAGCAGTACTTC.

As DNA, the CDR3 is TGTGCCAGCAGTTTAAGAAGGGGGACACTAGCGGGATCCTCCTACGAGCAGTACTTC. Translating it yields CASSLRRGTLAGSSYEQYF. The rearrangement links TRBV28 to TRBJ2-7; 10 nucleotides align to TRBD2. CDR3 length: 19 residues. Germline CDR1 reads MDHEN; CDR2 reads SYDVKM. The ends lost 2 bases at V and 0 bases at J; junction bases unmatched: 13.

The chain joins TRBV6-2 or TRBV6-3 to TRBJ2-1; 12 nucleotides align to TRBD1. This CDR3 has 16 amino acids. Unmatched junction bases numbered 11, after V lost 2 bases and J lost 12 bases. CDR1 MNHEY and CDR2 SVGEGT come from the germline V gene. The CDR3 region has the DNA TGTGCCAGCAGTTACCCCTCCGGGACAGGGGGCCGATGGCAGTTCTTC. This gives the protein CASSYPSGTGGRWQFF.

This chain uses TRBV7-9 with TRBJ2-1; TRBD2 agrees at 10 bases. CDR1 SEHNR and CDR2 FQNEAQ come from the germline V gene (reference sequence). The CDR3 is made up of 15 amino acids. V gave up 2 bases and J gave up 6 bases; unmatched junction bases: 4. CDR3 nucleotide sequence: TGTGCCAGCAGCTTATTCGCTAGCGGGAGCAATGAGCAGTTCTTC. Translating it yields CASSLFASGSNEQFF. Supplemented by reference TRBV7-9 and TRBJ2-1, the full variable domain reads DTGVSQNPRHKITKRGQNVTFRCDPISEHNRLYWYRQTLGQGPEFLTYFQNEAQLEKSRLLSDRFSAERPKGSFSTLEIQRTEQGDSAMYLCASSLFASGSNEQFFGPGTRLTVL.

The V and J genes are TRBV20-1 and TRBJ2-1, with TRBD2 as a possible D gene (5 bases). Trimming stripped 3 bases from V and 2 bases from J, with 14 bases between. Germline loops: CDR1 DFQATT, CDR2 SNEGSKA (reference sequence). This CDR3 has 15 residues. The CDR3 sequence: CSARWRRGTYNEQFF. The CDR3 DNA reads TGCAGTGCTAGGTGGAGGAGAGGAACCTACAATGAGCAGTTCTTC.

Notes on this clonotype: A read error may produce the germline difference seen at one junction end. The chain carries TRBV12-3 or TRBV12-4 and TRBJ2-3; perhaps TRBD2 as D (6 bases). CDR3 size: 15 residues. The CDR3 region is CASSATRRRADTQYF. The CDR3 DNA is TGTGCCAGCAGCGCGACTAGAAGGAGGGCAGATACGCAGTATTTC.

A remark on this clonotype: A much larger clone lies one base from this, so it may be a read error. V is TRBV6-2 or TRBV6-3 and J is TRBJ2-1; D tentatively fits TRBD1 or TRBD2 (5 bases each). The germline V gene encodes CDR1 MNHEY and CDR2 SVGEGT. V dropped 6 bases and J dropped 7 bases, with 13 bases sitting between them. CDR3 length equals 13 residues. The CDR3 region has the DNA TGTGCCAGCAGCGGGGACCCAAGGAATGAGCAGTTCTTC. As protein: CASSGDPRNEQFF.

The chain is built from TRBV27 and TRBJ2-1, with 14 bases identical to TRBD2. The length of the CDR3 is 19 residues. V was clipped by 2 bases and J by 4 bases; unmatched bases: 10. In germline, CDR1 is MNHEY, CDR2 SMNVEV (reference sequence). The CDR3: CASSLRVGLAGANYNEQFF. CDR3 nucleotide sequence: TGTGCCAGCAGTTTAAGGGTGGGACTAGCGGGAGCGAATTACAATGAGCAGTTCTTC.

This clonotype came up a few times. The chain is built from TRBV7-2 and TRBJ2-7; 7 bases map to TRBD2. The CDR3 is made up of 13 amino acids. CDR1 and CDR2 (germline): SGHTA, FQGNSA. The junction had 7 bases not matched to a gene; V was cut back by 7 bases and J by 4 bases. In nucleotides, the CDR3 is TGTGCCAGCACCAGGACTAGGGAGTACGAGCAGTACTTC. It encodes CASTRTREYEQYF.

The CDR3 bases are TGCAGTGCCCGAACCTTGGCAGGGCCCACAGATACGCAGTATTTT. The encoded protein is CSARTLAGPTDTQYF. This chain uses TRBV20-1 with TRBJ2-3; D possibly corresponds to TRBD1 (5 bases). CDR3 length: 15 amino acids. Trimming left V 6 bases short and J 2 bases short, with 18 bases between. Germline V lookup: CDR1 DFQATT, CDR2 SNEGSKA (reference sequence).

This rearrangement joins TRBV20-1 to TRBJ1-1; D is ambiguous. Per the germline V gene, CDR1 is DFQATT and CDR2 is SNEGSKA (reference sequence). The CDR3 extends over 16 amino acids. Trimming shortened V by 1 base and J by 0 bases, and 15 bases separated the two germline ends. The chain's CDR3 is CSARGPTSPMNTEAFF. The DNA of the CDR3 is TGCAGTGCTAGAGGCCCGACTTCACCGATGAACACTGAAGCTTTCTTT.

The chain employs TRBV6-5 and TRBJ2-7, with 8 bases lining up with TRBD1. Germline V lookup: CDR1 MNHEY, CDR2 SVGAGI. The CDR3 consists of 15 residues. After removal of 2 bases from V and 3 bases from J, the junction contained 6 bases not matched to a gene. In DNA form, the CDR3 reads TGTGCCAGCAGTTACCAAGAACAGGGGGGCTACGAGCAGTACTTC. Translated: CASSYQEQGGYEQYF.

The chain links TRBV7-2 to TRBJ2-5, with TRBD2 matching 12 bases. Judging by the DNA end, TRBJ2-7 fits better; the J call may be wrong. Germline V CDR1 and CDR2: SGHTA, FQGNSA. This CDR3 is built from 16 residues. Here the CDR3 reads CASSLTVLAGGFEQYF. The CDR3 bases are TGTGCCAGCAGCTTAACAGTACTAGCGGGAGGTTTCGAGCAGTACTTC.

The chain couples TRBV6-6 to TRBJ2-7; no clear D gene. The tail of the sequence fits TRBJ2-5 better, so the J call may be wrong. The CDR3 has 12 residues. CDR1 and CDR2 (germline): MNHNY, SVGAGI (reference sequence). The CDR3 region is CASSPAAETQYF. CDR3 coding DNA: TGTGCCAGCAGCCCCGCAGCGGAGACCCAGTACTTC.

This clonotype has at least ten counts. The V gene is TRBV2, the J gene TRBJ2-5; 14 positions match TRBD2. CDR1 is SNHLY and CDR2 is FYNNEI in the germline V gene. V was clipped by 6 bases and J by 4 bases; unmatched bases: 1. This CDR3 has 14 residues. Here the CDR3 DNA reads TGTGCCAGCAGCGGACTAGCGGGAGGAGAGACCCAGTACTTC. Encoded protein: CASSGLAGGETQYF.

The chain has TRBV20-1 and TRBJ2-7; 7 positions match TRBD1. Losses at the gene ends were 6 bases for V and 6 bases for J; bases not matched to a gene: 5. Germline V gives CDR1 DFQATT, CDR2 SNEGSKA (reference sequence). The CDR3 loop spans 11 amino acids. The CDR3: CSAGGSGEQYF. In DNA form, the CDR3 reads TGCAGTGCAGGGGGCTCGGGCGAGCAGTACTTC.

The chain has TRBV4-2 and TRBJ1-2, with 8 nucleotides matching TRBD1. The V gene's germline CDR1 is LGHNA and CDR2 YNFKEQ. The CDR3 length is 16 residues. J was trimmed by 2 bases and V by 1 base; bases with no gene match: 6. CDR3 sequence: CASSQVVQGVNYGYTF. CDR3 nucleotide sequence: TGTGCCAGCAGCCAAGTTGTACAGGGGGTAAACTATGGCTACACCTTC.

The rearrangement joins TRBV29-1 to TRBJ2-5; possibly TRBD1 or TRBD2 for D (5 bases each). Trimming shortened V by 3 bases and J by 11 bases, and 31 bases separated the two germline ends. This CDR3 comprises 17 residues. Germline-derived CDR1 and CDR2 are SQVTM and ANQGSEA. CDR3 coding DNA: TGCAGCGTTGAGCCATCGGGGCAGGGACGGGGAAGTTACGGGCAGTACTTC. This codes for CSVEPSGQGRGSYGQYF.

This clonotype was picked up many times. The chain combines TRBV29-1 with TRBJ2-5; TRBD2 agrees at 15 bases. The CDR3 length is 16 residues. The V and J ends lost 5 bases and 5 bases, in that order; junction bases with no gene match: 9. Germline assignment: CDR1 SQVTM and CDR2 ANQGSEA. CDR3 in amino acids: CSVTGLAGGPRETQYF. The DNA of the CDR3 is TGCAGCGTTACTGGACTAGCGGGAGGGCCACGGGAGACCCAGTACTTC. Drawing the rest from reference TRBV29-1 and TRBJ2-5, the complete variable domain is SAVISQKPSRDICQRGTSLTIQCQVDSQVTMMFWYRQQPGQSLTLIATANQGSEATYESGFVIDKFPISRPNLTFSTLTVSNMSPEDSSIYLCSVTGLAGGPRETQYFGPGTRLLVL.

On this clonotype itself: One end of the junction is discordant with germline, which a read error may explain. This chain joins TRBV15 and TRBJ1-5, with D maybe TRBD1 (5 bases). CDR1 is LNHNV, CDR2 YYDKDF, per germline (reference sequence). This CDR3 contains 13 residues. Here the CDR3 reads CATSRQGNRPQHF. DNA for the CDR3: TGTGCCACCAGCAGACAGGGTAATCGGCCCCAGCATTTT.

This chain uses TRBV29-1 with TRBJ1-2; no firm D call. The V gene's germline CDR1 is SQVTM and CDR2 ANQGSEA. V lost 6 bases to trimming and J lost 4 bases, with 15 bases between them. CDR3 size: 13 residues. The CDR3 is CSVSEERGYGYTF. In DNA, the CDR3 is TGCAGCGTCTCGGAAGAGAGAGGCTATGGCTACACCTTC.

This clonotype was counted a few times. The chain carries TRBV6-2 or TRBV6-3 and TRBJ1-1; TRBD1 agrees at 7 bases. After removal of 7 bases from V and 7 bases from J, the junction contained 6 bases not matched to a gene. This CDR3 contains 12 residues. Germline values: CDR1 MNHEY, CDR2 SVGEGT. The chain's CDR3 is CASTDRAFEAFF. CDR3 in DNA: TGTGCCAGCACCGACAGGGCATTTGAAGCTTTCTTT.

In nucleotides, the CDR3 is TGTGCCAGCGGCGCGGGGGCGCGGGTCACTGAAGCTTTCTTT. Translated: CASGAGARVTEAFF. V and J are TRBV12-3 or TRBV12-4 and TRBJ1-1; D perhaps matches TRBD1 (6 bases). The V gene lost 8 bases and the J gene lost 4 bases, with 17 bases spanning the gap. This CDR3 comprises 14 residues.

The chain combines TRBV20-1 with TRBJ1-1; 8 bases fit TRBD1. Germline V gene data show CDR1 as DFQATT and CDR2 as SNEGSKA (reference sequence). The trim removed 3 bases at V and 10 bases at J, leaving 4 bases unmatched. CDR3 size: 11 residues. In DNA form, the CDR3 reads TGCAGTGCTAGTAGGGGGACAGGAGCTTTCTTT. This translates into CSASRGTGAFF.

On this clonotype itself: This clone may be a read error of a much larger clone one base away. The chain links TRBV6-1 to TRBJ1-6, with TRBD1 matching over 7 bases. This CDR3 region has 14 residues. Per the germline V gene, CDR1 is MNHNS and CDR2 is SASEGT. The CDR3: CASRTGTESSPPHF. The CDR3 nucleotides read TGTGCCAGCAGGACGGGGACAGAGAGTTCACCCCCCCACTTT.

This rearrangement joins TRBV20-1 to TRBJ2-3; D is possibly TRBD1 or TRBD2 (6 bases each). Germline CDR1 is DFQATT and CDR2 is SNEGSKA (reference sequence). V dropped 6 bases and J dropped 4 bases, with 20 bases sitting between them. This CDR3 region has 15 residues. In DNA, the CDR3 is TGCAGTGCGGAAGGGTTTAAGAGGGGGGCAGATACGCAGTATTTT. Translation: CSAEGFKRGADTQYF.